This passage covers 22 T cell receptor beta chains from one sample sequenced in a study of blood T cell repertoires in COVID-19 (dated by TCRdb to about 2020). Receptor amplification or capture employed the immunoSEQ multiplex PCR assay. Held by TCRdb, this immuneACCESS table contains in-frame sequences only and omits some clones. Under half of the omission traces to an unresolved V gene where checked; the cause of the rest is unknown. The sample table shows about 240,000 clones, and more than 85% are seen once. The leading ten clones occupy 8% to 10% of the sample. The sequencing input was PBMCs or T cells enriched from blood (not recorded which). The receptors derive from a man aged 40-49 years who had recovered from COVID-19.

This clone was found once. The chain is built from TRBV2 and TRBJ1-2, with TRBD1 matching 8 bases. The CDR3 runs 13 residues. Trimming at V came to 5 bases and at J to 6 bases, leaving 5 bases not matched to a gene. CDR1 is SNHLY, CDR2 FYNNEI, per germline. CDR3 in DNA: TGTGCCAGCAGTCAGACAGGGGTCGATGGCTACACCTTC. Protein sequence: CASSQTGVDGYTF. Full variable domain (remainder filled in from reference TRBV2 and TRBJ1-2): EPEVTQTPSHQVTQMGQEVILRCVPISNHLYFYWYRQILGQKVEFLVSFYNNEISEKSEIFDDQFSVERPDGSNFTLKIRSTKLEDSAMYFCASSQTGVDGYTFGSGTRLTVV.

The chain uses TRBV7-8 and TRBJ2-7, with 7 bases matching TRBD2. The CDR3 sequence is 18 residues long. The junction had 16 bases not matched to a gene; V was cut back by 3 bases and J by 2 bases. Germline loops: CDR1 SGHVS, CDR2 FQNEAQ. In DNA form, the CDR3 reads TGTGCCAGCAGCTTTTTCATGACCCTACTAGCGTCTCCCTACGAGCAGTACTTC. This sequence encodes CASSFFMTLLASPYEQYF. The full variable domain, completed using reference TRBV7-8 and TRBJ2-7, is GAGVSQSPRYKVAKRGQDVALRCDPISGHVSLFWYQQALGQGPEFLTYFQNEAQLDKSGLPSDRFFAERPEGSVSTLKIQRTQQEDSAVYLCASSFFMTLLASPYEQYFGPGTRLTVT.

V usage is TRBV25-1 and J usage is TRBJ1-4; D perhaps matches TRBD1 (5 bases). Trimming left V 7 bases short and J 14 bases short, with 17 bases between. CDR1 and CDR2 (germline): MGHDK, SYGVNS. The CDR3 loop spans 12 amino acids. CDR3 amino acids: CASNTRGGNLFF. CDR3 sequence (DNA): TGTGCCAGCAATACGCGGGGGGGAAACCTGTTTTTT.

The V call is TRBV12-3 or TRBV12-4, the J call TRBJ1-6, with unresolved D. V lost 6 bases to trimming and J lost 3 bases, with 6 bases between them. The CDR3 loop spans 13 amino acids. Here the CDR3 reads CASRGDYNSPLHF. The CDR3 DNA reads TGTGCCAGCAGGGGAGACTATAATTCACCCCTCCACTTT.

The V gene is TRBV12-3 or TRBV12-4, the J gene TRBJ2-7, with a weak D call TRBD1 (6 bases). CDR3 length equals 13 residues. V lost 5 bases, J lost 3 bases, and 11 bases lay in between. The DNA of the CDR3 is TGTGCCAGCAGTAGCCAGGGGAACTACGAGCAGTACTTC. It encodes CASSSQGNYEQYF.

This chain joins TRBV4-2 and TRBJ2-2; D is perhaps TRBD1 (6 bases). CDR1 is LGHNA and CDR2 is YNFKEQ in the germline V gene. This CDR3 contains 15 residues. Trimming took off 4 bases at V and 0 bases at J, with 9 bases between the two ends. The CDR3 reads CASSPGTPNTGELFF. CDR3 nucleotides: TGTGCCAGCAGCCCGGGGACACCGAACACCGGGGAGCTGTTTTTT.

The rearrangement uses TRBV19 and TRBJ2-1; 9 bases are shared with TRBD2. CDR3 size: 15 residues. V gave up 8 bases and J gave up 5 bases; unmatched junction bases: 10. Germline CDR1 and CDR2: LNHDA and SQIVND (reference sequence). This chain's CDR3 is CASLFAAGGNNEQFF. CDR3 coding DNA: TGTGCCAGTCTTTTCGCAGCGGGGGGTAACAATGAGCAGTTCTTC.

The rearrangement uses TRBV5-1 and TRBJ2-7; maybe TRBD1 (6 bases). This CDR3 region has 16 residues. Trimming took off 0 bases at V and 5 bases at J, with 18 bases between the two ends. Germline CDR1 and CDR2: SGHRS and YFSETQ. The CDR3 here is CASSLEGRGRVDEQYF. The CDR3 coding sequence is TGCGCCAGCAGCTTGGAGGGCAGGGGAAGGGTCGACGAGCAGTACTTC.

This chain joins TRBV12-1 and TRBJ1-2; no DNA check was done on the table's D call, TRBD1. TRBV12-1 is an annotated pseudogene. The CDR3 contains 13 residues. CDR3 sequence (DNA): TGTGCCAGCAGTTTACAGGATAACTATGGCTACACCTTC. Amino acids: CASSLQDNYGYTF.

The chain couples TRBV5-1 to TRBJ2-7; D is perhaps TRBD1 (6 bases). Germline CDR1 reads SGHRS; CDR2 reads YFSETQ. This CDR3 has 13 amino acids. Trimming took 0 bases from V and 5 from J, leaving 9 bases between them. This CDR3 is CASSLGRGNEQYF. In nucleotides, the CDR3 is TGCGCCAGCAGCTTGGGCAGGGGCAACGAGCAGTACTTC.

The chain recombines TRBV27 with TRBJ2-3; 7 bases are shared with TRBD2. Trimming cost V 2 bases and J 2 bases; bases outside gene matches: 4. CDR3 length: 15 amino acids. Germline V CDR1 and CDR2: MNHEY, SMNVEV (reference sequence). The CDR3 loop is CASSLTGGSTDTQYF. CDR3 coding DNA: TGTGCCAGCAGTTTAACGGGAGGATCCACAGATACGCAGTATTTT.

V and J are TRBV24-1 and TRBJ2-7; 8 positions match TRBD2. Germline V gene lookup returns CDR1 KGHDR and CDR2 SFDVKD. This CDR3 is built from 13 residues. Trimming cost V 11 bases and J 1 base; bases outside gene matches: 6. As DNA, the CDR3 is TGTGCCAGACCGGGAGGGGGGTCCTACGAGCAGTACTTC. Protein product: CARPGGGSYEQYF.

Comment on this clone: Other DNA sequences in this sample translate to the same CDR3. The V and J genes are TRBV5-1 and TRBJ1-6; D is perhaps TRBD1 (5 bases). Trimming pared 0 bases from V and 5 bases from J, leaving 6 bases between. CDR1 SGHRS and CDR2 YFSETQ come from the germline V gene. The CDR3 spans 14 residues. The CDR3 reads CASSLGQNNSPLHF. The CDR3 region has the DNA TGCGCCAGCAGCTTGGGACAGAATAATTCACCCCTCCACTTT.

CDR3 sequence (DNA): TGTGCCAGCAGTTACGGGCAGGGGAAAAGCCAAGAGACCCAGTACTTC. Its protein is CASSYGQGKSQETQYF. V is TRBV6-5 and J is TRBJ2-5; TRBD1 might be the D (6 bases). The germline gives CDR1 MNHEY, CDR2 SVGAGI. CDR3 length: 16 residues. The V end was cut by 2 bases, the J end by 1 base, with 14 bases between.

V gene TRBV9 combines with J gene TRBJ2-1; 13 positions agree with TRBD2. V dropped 4 bases and J dropped 9; count of bases not matched to a gene: 10. The germline V gene encodes CDR1 SGDLS and CDR2 YYNGEE. This CDR3 region has 16 residues. CDR3 sequence reads: CASSPATSGRSLEQFF. In DNA, the CDR3 is TGTGCCAGCAGCCCTGCGACTAGCGGGAGGTCGCTTGAGCAGTTCTTC.

The J gene is TRBJ1-2, the V gene TRBV2; TRBD1 might be the D (5 bases). The length of the CDR3 is 15 residues. CDR1 SNHLY and CDR2 FYNNEI come from the germline V gene. V was shortened by 2 bases and J by 4 bases, with 14 bases between the two germline ends. The CDR3 nucleotides are TGTGCCAGCAGTGAATTGTCCAGGGTTGGCTATGGCTACACCTTC. Translation gives CASSELSRVGYGYTF.

The CDR3 region has the DNA TGTGCCAGCAGCTTAGAGGCGGCGAACACTGAAGCTTTCTTT. Residues: CASSLEAANTEAFF. The chain has TRBV7-2 and TRBJ1-1; D ambiguous. Trimming took off 1 base at V and 1 base at J, with 7 bases between the two ends. The CDR3 loop spans 14 amino acids. Germline V gives CDR1 SGHTA, CDR2 FQGNSA.

This clone has only a few counts. This chain joins TRBV15 and TRBJ1-4, with no clear D. The CDR3 sequence is 14 residues long. The germline gives CDR1 LNHNV, CDR2 YYDKDF (reference sequence). V was clipped by 3 bases and J by 3 bases, with 8 bases between them. The DNA for the CDR3 is TGTGCCACCAGCAGGTGGTTAGCTAATGAAAAACTGTTTTTT. Translated: CATSRWLANEKLFF.

Only a few counts were recorded for this clone. V is TRBV6-2 or TRBV6-3 and J is TRBJ1-1; D gene uncertain. V lost 6 bases and J 5 bases, leaving 16 bases between the germline ends. Looked up from germline, CDR1 is MNHEY and CDR2 is SVGEGT. CDR3 size: 14 residues. CDR3 in amino acids: CASSRGPRGTEAFF. CDR3 nucleotide sequence: TGTGCCAGCAGCCGAGGGCCGCGAGGGACTGAAGCTTTCTTT.

V is TRBV11-3 and J is TRBJ2-7; 10 positions agree with TRBD1. The CDR3 has 15 residues. Germline CDR1 is SGHNT and CDR2 is YENEEA. V shed 5 bases and J 4 bases; nucleotides not matched to a gene: 8. The CDR3 nucleotides are TGTGCCAGCAGCGACCGGGACAGGGGTTTGTACGAGCAGTACTTC. Protein sequence: CASSDRDRGLYEQYF.

The V gene is TRBV7-2, the J gene TRBJ1-6, with 9 bases matching TRBD1. The germline V gene has CDR1 SGHTA and CDR2 FQGNSA. With V trimmed by 1 base and J by 10 bases, 8 bases remained unmatched. The CDR3 has 16 residues. The CDR3 here is CASSLGAPTGGSPLHF. In DNA, the CDR3 is TGTGCCAGCAGCTTAGGGGCCCCGACAGGGGGATCACCCCTCCACTTT.

V and J are TRBV19 and TRBJ2-5, with TRBD1 identical over 7 bases. The V gene end was trimmed by 4 bases and the J gene end by 5 bases; junction bases not matched to a gene: 10. This CDR3 spans 15 amino acids. Germline CDR1 is LNHDA and CDR2 is SQIVND (reference sequence). The CDR3 reads CASSTLDRARETQYF. The DNA for the CDR3 is TGTGCCAGTAGTACGCTCGACAGGGCTAGGGAGACCCAGTACTTC.